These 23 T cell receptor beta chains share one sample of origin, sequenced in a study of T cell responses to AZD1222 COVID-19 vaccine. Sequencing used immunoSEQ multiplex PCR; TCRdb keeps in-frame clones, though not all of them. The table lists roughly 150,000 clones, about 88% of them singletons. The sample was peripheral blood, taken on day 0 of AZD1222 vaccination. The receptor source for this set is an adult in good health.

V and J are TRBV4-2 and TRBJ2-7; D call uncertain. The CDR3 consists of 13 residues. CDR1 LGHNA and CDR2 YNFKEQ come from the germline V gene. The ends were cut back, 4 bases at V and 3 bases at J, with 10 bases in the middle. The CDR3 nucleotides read TGTGCCAGCAGCCCCGAGATAGTCTACGAGCAGTACTTC. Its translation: CASSPEIVYEQYF.

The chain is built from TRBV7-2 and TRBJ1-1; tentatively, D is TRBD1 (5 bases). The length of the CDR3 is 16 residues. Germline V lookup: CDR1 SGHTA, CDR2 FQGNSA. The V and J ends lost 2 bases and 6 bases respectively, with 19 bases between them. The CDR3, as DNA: TGTGCCAGCAGCTTAATTATCGTGGGACCGGGTGCTGAAGCTTTCTTT. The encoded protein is CASSLIIVGPGAEAFF.

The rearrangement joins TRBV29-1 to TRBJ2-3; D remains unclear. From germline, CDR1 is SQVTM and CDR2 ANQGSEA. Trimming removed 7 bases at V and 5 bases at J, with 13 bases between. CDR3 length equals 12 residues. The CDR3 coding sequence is TGCAGCGCTCACCCCGGTGGAGATACGCAGTATTTT. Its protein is CSAHPGGDTQYF.

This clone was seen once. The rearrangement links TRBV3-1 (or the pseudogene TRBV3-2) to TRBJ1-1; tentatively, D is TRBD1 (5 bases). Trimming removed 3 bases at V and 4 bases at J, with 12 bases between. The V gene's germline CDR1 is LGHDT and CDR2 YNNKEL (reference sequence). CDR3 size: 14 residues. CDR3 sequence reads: CASSQTSGGTEAFF. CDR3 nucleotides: TGTGCCAGCAGCCAGACCTCGGGGGGCACTGAAGCTTTCTTT.

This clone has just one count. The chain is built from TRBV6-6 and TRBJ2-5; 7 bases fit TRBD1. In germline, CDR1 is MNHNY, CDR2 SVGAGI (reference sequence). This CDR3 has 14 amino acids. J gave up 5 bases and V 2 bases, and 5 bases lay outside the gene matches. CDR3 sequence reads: CASSYNRGGETQYF. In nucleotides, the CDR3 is TGTGCCAGCAGTTACAACAGGGGTGGGGAGACCCAGTACTTC.

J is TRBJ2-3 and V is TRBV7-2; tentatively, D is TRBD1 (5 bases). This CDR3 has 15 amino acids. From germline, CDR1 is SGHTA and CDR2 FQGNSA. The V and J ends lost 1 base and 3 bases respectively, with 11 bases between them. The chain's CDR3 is CASSLGAGYTDTQYF. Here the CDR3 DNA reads TGTGCCAGCAGCTTAGGGGCAGGGTATACAGATACGCAGTATTTT.

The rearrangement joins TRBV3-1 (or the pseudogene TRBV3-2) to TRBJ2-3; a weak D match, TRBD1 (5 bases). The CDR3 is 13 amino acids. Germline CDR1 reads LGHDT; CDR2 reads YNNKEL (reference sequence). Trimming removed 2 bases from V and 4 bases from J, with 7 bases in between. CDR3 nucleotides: TGTGCCAGCAGCCAATGGGGCGCAGATACGCAGTATTTT. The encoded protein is CASSQWGADTQYF.

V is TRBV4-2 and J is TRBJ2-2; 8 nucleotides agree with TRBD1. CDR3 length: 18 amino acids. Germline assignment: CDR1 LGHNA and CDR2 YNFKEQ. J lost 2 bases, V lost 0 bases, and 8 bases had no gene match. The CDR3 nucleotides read TGTGCCAGCAGCCAAGATACGGAGACAGGGGTCAACACCGGGGAGCTGTTTTTT. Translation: CASSQDTETGVNTGELFF.

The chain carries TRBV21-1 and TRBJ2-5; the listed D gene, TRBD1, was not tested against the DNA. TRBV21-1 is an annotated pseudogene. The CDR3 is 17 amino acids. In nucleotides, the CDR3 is TGTGCCAGCAGCAATCTGGAAGGGGCCACCCTTAGAGAGACCCAGTACTTC. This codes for CASSNLEGATLRETQYF.

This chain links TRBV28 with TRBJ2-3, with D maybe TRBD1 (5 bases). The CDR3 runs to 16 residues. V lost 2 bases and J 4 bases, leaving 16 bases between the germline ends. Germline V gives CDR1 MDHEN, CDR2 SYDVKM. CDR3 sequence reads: CASSLETPRVPDTQYF. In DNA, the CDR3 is TGTGCCAGCAGTTTAGAGACACCCAGGGTCCCAGATACGCAGTATTTT.

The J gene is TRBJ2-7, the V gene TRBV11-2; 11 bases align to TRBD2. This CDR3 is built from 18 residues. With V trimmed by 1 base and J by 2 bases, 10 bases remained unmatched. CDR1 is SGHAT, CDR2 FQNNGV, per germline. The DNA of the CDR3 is TGTGCCAGCAGCTTAGTCCAGTCTAGCGGGAGGACGACCTACGAGCAGTACTTC. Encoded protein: CASSLVQSSGRTTYEQYF.

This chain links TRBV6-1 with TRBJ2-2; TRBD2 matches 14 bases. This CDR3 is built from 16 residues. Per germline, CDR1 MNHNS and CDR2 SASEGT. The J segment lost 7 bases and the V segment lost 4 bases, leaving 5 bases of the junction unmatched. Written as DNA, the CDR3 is TGTGCCAGCAGTGGGGGACTAGCGGGAGTGGGCGGGGAGCTGTTTTTT. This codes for CASSGGLAGVGGELFF.

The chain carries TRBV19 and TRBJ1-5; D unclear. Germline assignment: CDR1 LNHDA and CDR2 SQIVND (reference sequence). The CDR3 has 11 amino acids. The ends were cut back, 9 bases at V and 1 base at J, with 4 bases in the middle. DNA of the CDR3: TGTGCCAGCGGGAGCAATCAGCCCCAGCATTTT. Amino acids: CASGSNQPQHF.

The CDR3 sequence is CASSLRRGTGDPGELFF. The CDR3 coding sequence is TGCGCCAGCAGCCTCCGACGGGGGACAGGGGATCCCGGGGAGCTGTTTTTT. The chain links TRBV4-1 to TRBJ2-2; 10 nucleotides align to TRBD1. Germline loops: CDR1 MGHRA, CDR2 YSYEKL. V trimming: 4 bases; J trimming: 6 bases; junction bases outside the gene matches: 11. The CDR3 spans 17 residues.

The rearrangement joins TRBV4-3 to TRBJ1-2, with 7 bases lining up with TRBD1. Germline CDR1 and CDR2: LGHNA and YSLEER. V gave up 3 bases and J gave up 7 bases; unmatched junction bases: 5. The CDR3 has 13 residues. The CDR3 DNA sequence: TGCGCCAGCAGCCAGACGGGACAGACTGGCTACACCTTC. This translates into CASSQTGQTGYTF.

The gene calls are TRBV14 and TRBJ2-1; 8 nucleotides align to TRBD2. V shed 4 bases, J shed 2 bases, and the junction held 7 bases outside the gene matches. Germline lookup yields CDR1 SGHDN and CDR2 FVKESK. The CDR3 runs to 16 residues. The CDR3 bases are TGTGCCAGCAGCCGCACTAGCGGAGGGGCCTACAATGAGCAGTTCTTC. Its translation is CASSRTSGGAYNEQFF.

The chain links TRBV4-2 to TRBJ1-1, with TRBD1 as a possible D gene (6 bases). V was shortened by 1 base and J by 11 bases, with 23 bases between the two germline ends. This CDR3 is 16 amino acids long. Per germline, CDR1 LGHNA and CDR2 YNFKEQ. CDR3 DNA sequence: TGTGCCAGCAGCCAAGGAGGAGGGGGGCGGATTGTTTTGGCTTTCTTT. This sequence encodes CASSQGGGGRIVLAFF.

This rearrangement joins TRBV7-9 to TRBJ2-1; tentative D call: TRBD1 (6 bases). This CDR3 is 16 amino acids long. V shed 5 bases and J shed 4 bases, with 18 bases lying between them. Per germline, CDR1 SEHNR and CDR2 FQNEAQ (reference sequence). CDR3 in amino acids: CASSLLTGTVYNEQFF. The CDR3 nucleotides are TGTGCCAGCAGCCTCTTGACAGGAACAGTATACAATGAGCAGTTCTTC. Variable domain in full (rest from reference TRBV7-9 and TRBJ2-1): DTGVSQNPRHKITKRGQNVTFRCDPISEHNRLYWYRQTLGQGPEFLTYFQNEAQLEKSRLLSDRFSAERPKGSFSTLEIQRTEQGDSAMYLCASSLLTGTVYNEQFFGPGTRLTVL.

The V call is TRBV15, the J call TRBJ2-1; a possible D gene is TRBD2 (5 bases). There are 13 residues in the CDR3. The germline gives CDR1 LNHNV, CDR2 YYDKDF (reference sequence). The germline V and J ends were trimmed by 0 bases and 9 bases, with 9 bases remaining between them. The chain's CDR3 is CATSREGVGEQFF. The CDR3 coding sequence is TGTGCCACCAGCAGAGAGGGAGTAGGTGAGCAGTTCTTC.

DNA of the CDR3: TGTGCCAGCAGCTTCGGGGGACAGGTCTACAATGAGCAGTTCTTC. Amino acids: CASSFGGQVYNEQFF. The chain combines TRBV7-3 with TRBJ2-1, with TRBD1 identical over 8 bases. Unmatched junction bases numbered 4, after V lost 3 bases and J lost 3 bases. Germline V gives CDR1 SGHTA, CDR2 FQGTGA. This CDR3 is 15 amino acids long.

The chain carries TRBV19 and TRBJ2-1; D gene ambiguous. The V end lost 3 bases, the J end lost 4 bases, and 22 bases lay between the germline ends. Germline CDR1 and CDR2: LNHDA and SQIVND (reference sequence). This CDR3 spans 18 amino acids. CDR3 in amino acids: CASSMIVTLKVGYNEQFF. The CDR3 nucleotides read TGTGCCAGTAGTATGATTGTTACTCTTAAGGTTGGGTACAATGAGCAGTTCTTC.

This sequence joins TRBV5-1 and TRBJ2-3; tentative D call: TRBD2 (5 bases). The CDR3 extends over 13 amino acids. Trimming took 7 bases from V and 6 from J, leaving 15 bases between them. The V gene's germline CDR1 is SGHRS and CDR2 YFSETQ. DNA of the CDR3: TGCGCCAGCCGGGGTTGGACGATCGATACGCAGTATTTT. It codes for CASRGWTIDTQYF.

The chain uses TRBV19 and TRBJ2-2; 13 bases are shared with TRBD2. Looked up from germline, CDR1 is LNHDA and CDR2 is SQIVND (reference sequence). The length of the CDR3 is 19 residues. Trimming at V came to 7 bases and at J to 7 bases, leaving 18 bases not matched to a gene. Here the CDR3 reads CASNAYSPPGLAGYGELFF. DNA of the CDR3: TGTGCCAGTAACGCTTACAGCCCCCCGGGACTAGCGGGGTACGGGGAGCTGTTTTTT.